This is a list of T cell receptor beta chains from one sample in a study of vaccination and CD4 T cells after COVID-19. TCRdb re-called the PCR reads through MiXCR, storing one row per CDR3 protein. The sample contains 21,000 or so distinct CDR3 sequences, 43% of which appear only once. Antigens for these TCRs are unknown. The sequencing used CD4+ T cells from blood, cultured in vitro, collected about 7 months after SARS-CoV-2 vaccination. The source is a human donor who had recovered from COVID-19. CDR3s include the opening cysteine and the closing phenylalanine or tryptophan.

J	V	CDR3
TRBJ2-3	TRBV28	CASSSPGTDTQYF
TRBJ1-5	TRBV7-2	CASSGRVNSNQPQHF
TRBJ2-5	TRBV2	CASKGDLGTQYF
TRBJ2-5	TRBV7-9	CASSKSGGIQTQYF
TRBJ2-3	TRBV6-1	CASSDWDHTDTQYF
TRBJ2-3	TRBV9	CASSPDVGRGTDTQYF
TRBJ2-1	TRBV7-3	CASRGGGTGEQFF
TRBJ1-5	TRBV20-1	CSARLGQPQHF
TRBJ2-3	TRBV28	CASSFDRNTDTQYF
TRBJ2-7	TRBV19	CASSPVDDQGEQYF
TRBJ2-3	TRBV9	CASSVDPGFRTDTQYF
TRBJ2-2	TRBV6-4	CASSGTPGTGELFF
TRBJ2-1	TRBV20-1	CSALLLRRSGASNEQFF
TRBJ2-1	TRBV6-5	CASSYRRGSGGEFF
TRBJ2-1	TRBV27	CASSFRLAGGFRHEQFF
TRBJ2-3	TRBV6-1	CATGTLAGGPKDTQYF
TRBJ2-6	TRBV7-3	CASSPRQFSGANVLTF
TRBJ2-7	TRBV10-2	CASREGAGAEQYF
TRBJ1-5	TRBV6-1	CASVDRDRGNQPQHF
TRBJ2-7	TRBV20-1	CSARLVDEQYF
TRBJ2-5	TRBV7-3	CASSTGLAGGVGETQYF
TRBJ1-5	TRBV19	CASSTGGLGNQPQHF
TRBJ2-3	TRBV19	CASSRGRRDISDTQYF
TRBJ1-5	TRBV6-5	CASSYSSTGGGQPQHF
TRBJ2-2	TRBV6-1	CASRDSYNTGELFF
TRBJ1-2	TRBV28	CASSFYGYGYTF
TRBJ2-3	TRBV5-4	CASSLPSGIGGDTQYF
TRBJ2-3	TRBV19	CASSMGDTQYF
TRBJ2-7	TRBV20-1	CSARQTGGNYEQYF
TRBJ2-3	TRBV15	CATSRGWGLAGSTSTDTQYF
TRBJ1-6	TRBV19	CASSGLGAVLPLHF
TRBJ1-5	TRBV7-6	CASSSATGMGNQPQHF
TRBJ2-5	TRBV7-2	CASSASSTSGMETQYF
TRBJ2-1	TRBV15	CATSPRTSGNEQFF
TRBJ2-7	TRBV6-1	CASSGHTYEQYF
TRBJ2-7	TRBV7-9	CASSLVVYAGKDYEQYF
TRBJ2-1	TRBV24-1	CATSDLTGERNEQFF
TRBJ2-3	TRBV7-2	CASSFSPATDTQYF
TRBJ2-3	TRBV5-8	CASSPRYSDTQYF
TRBJ1-1	TRBV6-5	CASSYGGGRNTEAFF
TRBJ2-3	TRBV20-1	CSAQSWTSASTDTQYF
TRBJ2-3	TRBV6-2/TRBV6-3	CASSYPVDTQYF
TRBJ2-2	TRBV7-2	CASSLGPAGNTGELFF
TRBJ2-1	TRBV6-1	CASSKDSVLAGYEQFF
TRBJ2-2	TRBV20-1	CSAREALAGVTGELFF
TRBJ1-2	TRBV19	CASSRGGAYGYTF
TRBJ2-3	TRBV7-7	CASSLAGDTDTQYF
TRBJ1-1	TRBV20-1	CSAPGQGGLQGAEAFF
TRBJ1-5	TRBV20-1	CSARDQGGGHQPQHF
TRBJ2-1	TRBV7-3	CASSSQSGAASEIEQFF
TRBJ2-1	TRBV28	CASSLPGLAREQFF
TRBJ2-3	TRBV20-1	CSARKPSTDTQYF